The next 23 T cell receptor beta chains were all read from a single sample in a study of OX40 agonist ivuxolimab in advanced cancers. TCRdb keeps only in-frame clones here, not all; method: immunoSEQ multiplex PCR. The sample has over 55,000 clones, about 89% seen once; the top ten hold 2% to 2.5%. The starting material was CD4+ or CD8+ T cells sorted from blood, obtained in a trial of the OX40 agonist ivuxolimab. The receptor source for this set is an adult with an advanced solid tumor such as melanoma, head and neck, liver or kidney cancer.

The V call is TRBV6-5, the J call TRBJ2-6; D perhaps matches TRBD2 (5 bases). CDR1 is MNHEY, CDR2 SVGAGI, per germline. With 2 bases removed from V and 2 bases from J, the gap between germline ends came to 7 bases. CDR3 length: 15 amino acids. This CDR3 reads CASSYGRAGANVLTF. In DNA form, the CDR3 reads TGTGCCAGCAGTTACGGGCGGGCTGGGGCCAACGTCCTGACTTTC.

This chain connects TRBV10-3 to TRBJ2-1, with D perhaps matching TRBD1 (5 bases). The CDR3 runs 16 residues. Germline CDR1 and CDR2: ENHRY and SYGVKD. V was clipped by 4 bases and J by 2 bases, with 15 bases between them. The CDR3 DNA reads TGTGCCATCAGTGGCCCTCCAGGGCGCGCCTACAATGAGCAGTTCTTC. The encoded protein is CAISGPPGRAYNEQFF.

This chain connects TRBV5-1 to TRBJ2-1; D might be TRBD2 (5 bases). Germline values: CDR1 SGHRS, CDR2 YFSETQ. This CDR3 is 16 amino acids long. Trimming took 0 bases from V and 6 from J, leaving 16 bases between them. CDR3 loop: CASSLEGRDVGNEQFF. The DNA for the CDR3 is TGCGCCAGCAGCTTGGAAGGTCGGGATGTTGGCAATGAGCAGTTCTTC.

This clone was observed a single time. The V gene is TRBV18, the J gene TRBJ2-5, with a tentative D call TRBD2 (6 bases). V was shortened by 2 bases and J by 3 bases, with 10 bases between the two germline ends. Germline CDR1 reads KGHSH; CDR2 reads LQKENI. The CDR3 has 14 amino acids. As DNA, the CDR3 is TGTGCCAGCTCACCAATAGGAGGGAAAGAGACCCAGTACTTC. It is translated as CASSPIGGKETQYF.

This clone was recorded a few times. The chain is built from TRBV7-9 and TRBJ2-7; TRBD2 matches at 9 bases. Germline values: CDR1 SEHNR, CDR2 FQNEAQ (reference sequence). V shed 5 bases and J 3 bases; nucleotides not matched to a gene: 5. This CDR3 comprises 14 residues. The CDR3 DNA reads as TGTGCCAGCAGCCACCAGCGGGAGGTCTACGAGCAGTACTTC. Its translation is CASSHQREVYEQYF.

This rearrangement joins TRBV2 to TRBJ1-2; unclear D gene. Germline V gene data show CDR1 as SNHLY and CDR2 as FYNNEI. This CDR3 is built from 12 residues. V was trimmed by 5 bases and J by 6 bases, leaving 10 bases between them. CDR3 in DNA: TGTGCCAGCAGTCTCCGGCGTAATGGCTACACCTTC. It specifies CASSLRRNGYTF.

The rearrangement uses TRBV29-1 and TRBJ2-7; D perhaps matches TRBD2 (6 bases). CDR1 SQVTM and CDR2 ANQGSEA come from the germline V gene. This CDR3 region has 13 residues. The V end lost 5 bases, the J end lost 0 bases, and 11 bases lay between the germline ends. The CDR3 here is CSVRGSGSYEQYF. The CDR3 coding sequence is TGCAGCGTTCGGGGGTCTGGCTCCTACGAGCAGTACTTC.

This chain uses TRBV7-9 with TRBJ2-1, with TRBD2 as a possible D gene (6 bases). The V end was cut by 9 bases, the J end by 3 bases, with 12 bases between. The CDR3 extends over 13 amino acids. Germline V gene lookup returns CDR1 SEHNR and CDR2 FQNEAQ (reference sequence). The CDR3 DNA is TGTGCCAGTTCGCGGGATTACTACAATGAGCAGTTCTTC. It specifies CASSRDYYNEQFF. The full variable domain, completed using reference TRBV7-9 and TRBJ2-1, is DTGVSQNPRHKITKRGQNVTFRCDPISEHNRLYWYRQTLGQGPEFLTYFQNEAQLEKSRLLSDRFSAERPKGSFSTLEIQRTEQGDSAMYLCASSRDYYNEQFFGPGTRLTVL.

The rearrangement links TRBV2 to TRBJ1-5; 8 bases map to TRBD1. With V trimmed by 7 bases and J by 6 bases, 20 bases remained unmatched. The CDR3 is 18 residues long. Germline V gives CDR1 SNHLY, CDR2 FYNNEI. The CDR3 protein is CASNRGFVGQGGSQPQHF. The CDR3, as DNA: TGTGCCAGCAACCGGGGGTTCGTAGGACAGGGAGGAAGTCAGCCCCAGCATTTT.

This rearrangement joins TRBV5-1 to TRBJ2-4; tentative D call: TRBD2 (5 bases). This CDR3 is built from 13 residues. V lost 7 bases and J lost 8, with 16 bases in between. CDR1 is SGHRS, CDR2 YFSETQ, per germline. The CDR3: CASGSVEEDIQYF. CDR3 in DNA: TGCGCCAGCGGATCCGTCGAGGAGGACATTCAGTACTTC. Together with reference TRBV5-1 and TRBJ2-4, the CDR3 gives the full variable domain: KAGVTQTPRYLIKTRGQQVTLSCSPISGHRSVSWYQQTPGQGLQFLFEYFSETQRNKGNFPGRFSGRQFSNSRSEMNVSTLELGDSALYLCASGSVEEDIQYFGAGTRLSVL.

The V and J genes are TRBV7-2 and TRBJ2-6; D might be TRBD1 (5 bases). CDR3 length equals 16 residues. Trimming took off 5 bases at V and 2 bases at J, with 13 bases between the two ends. CDR1 is SGHTA and CDR2 is FQGNSA in the germline V gene. CDR3: CASSPQGTPGANVLTF. The CDR3 DNA follows: TGTGCCAGCAGCCCGCAGGGAACCCCTGGGGCCAACGTCCTGACTTTC.

The rearrangement uses TRBV7-2 and TRBJ2-5; 7 positions match TRBD2. Germline lookup yields CDR1 SGHTA and CDR2 FQGNSA. V lost 5 bases, J lost 1 base, and 7 bases stayed unmatched. The CDR3 is made up of 15 amino acids. The DNA of the CDR3 is TGTGCCAGCAGCCAGGGACTATCCGGCCAAGAGACCCAGTACTTC. Protein product: CASSQGLSGQETQYF.

This clone showed up just a few times. A junction end diverges from the germline sequence, so it may reflect a read error. V is TRBV7-7 and J is TRBJ1-3; D remains unclear. CDR3 length: 13 residues. Germline CDR1 reads SSHAT; CDR2 reads FNYEAQ (reference sequence). The CDR3 DNA sequence: TGTGCTAGCAGCTTACTTCATCGAAACACCATATATTTT. Translation gives CASSLLHRNTIYF. Combining the CDR3 with reference TRBV7-7 and TRBJ1-3 gives the whole variable domain GAGVSQSPRYKVTKRGQDVTLRCDPISSHATLYWYQQALGQGPEFLTYFNYEAQPDKSGLPSDRFSAERPEGSISTLTIQRTEQRDSAMYRCASSLLHRNTIYFGEGSWLTVV.

The chain uses TRBV7-3 and TRBJ2-7; D unclear. The CDR3 length is 14 residues. The V end was cut by 0 bases, the J end by 0 bases, with 6 bases between. Germline CDR1 reads SGHTA; CDR2 reads FQGTGA. DNA of the CDR3: TGTGCCAGCAGCTTAACGGCACTCTCCTACGAGCAGTACTTC. Its translation: CASSLTALSYEQYF.

This chain uses TRBV10-3 with TRBJ2-7, with 10 positions matching TRBD1. The germline V gene has CDR1 ENHRY and CDR2 SYGVKD. The V gene end was trimmed by 11 bases and the J gene end by 3 bases; junction bases not matched to a gene: 10. This CDR3 spans 14 amino acids. The CDR3: CAVTPGQGYYEQYF. DNA for the CDR3: TGTGCCGTCACTCCGGGACAGGGGTACTACGAGCAGTACTTC.

The count of this clone is one. The chain carries TRBV7-9 and TRBJ1-2; 8 bases agree with TRBD1. Germline V gene sequence: CDR1 SEHNR, CDR2 FQNEAQ (reference sequence). V lost 5 bases to trimming and J lost 7 bases; unmatched junction nucleotides: 6. The CDR3 extends over 13 amino acids. The chain's CDR3 is CASSGPGGSGYTF. The DNA of the CDR3 is TGTGCCAGCAGCGGCCCAGGGGGCTCTGGCTACACCTTC.

V and J are TRBV29-1 and TRBJ2-3; either TRBD1 or TRBD2 may fit D (5 bases each). The CDR3 sequence is 11 residues long. Per the germline V gene, CDR1 is SQVTM and CDR2 is ANQGSEA. With 4 bases removed from V and 14 bases from J, the gap between germline ends came to 16 bases. The CDR3 loop is CSVAASRGRYF. CDR3 nucleotide sequence: TGCAGCGTTGCGGCTAGCCGGGGCCGGTATTTT.

The chain combines TRBV11-3 with TRBJ2-2; TRBD1 aligns across 7 bases. V was pared by 2 bases and J by 7 bases, with 7 bases of the junction left unmatched. This CDR3 has 15 residues. Germline V gives CDR1 SGHNT, CDR2 YENEEA. CDR3 nucleotide sequence: TGTGCCAGCAGCTTAATAAGGGGGCGCGACGGGGAGCTGTTTTTT. It is translated as CASSLIRGRDGELFF.

This rearrangement joins TRBV6-4 to TRBJ1-1; 7 bases are shared with TRBD1. Unmatched junction bases numbered 10, after V lost 6 bases and J lost 0 bases. CDR3 size: 16 residues. Germline loops: CDR1 MRHNA, CDR2 SNTAGT. The CDR3 sequence is CASRGTGAAMNTEAFF. In nucleotides, the CDR3 is TGTGCCAGCAGGGGAACAGGGGCCGCGATGAACACTGAAGCTTTCTTT.

The genes are TRBV14 and TRBJ2-7; 14 positions agree with TRBD2. V trimming: 5 bases; J trimming: 5 bases; junction bases outside the gene matches: 11. The CDR3 sequence is 17 residues long. Germline V CDR1 and CDR2: SGHDN, FVKESK. The CDR3 DNA reads TGTGCCAGCAGCAAAGGACTAGCGGGAGGCCTCTTGGACGAGCAGTACTTC. Protein: CASSKGLAGGLLDEQYF.

The V call is TRBV18, the J call TRBJ1-1; the D is unclear. The germline V gene has CDR1 KGHSH and CDR2 LQKENI. The CDR3 consists of 15 residues. Trimming took off 2 bases at V and 9 bases at J, with 19 bases between the two ends. The CDR3 protein is CASSPDTVAGAKAFF. The CDR3 coding sequence is TGTGCCAGCTCACCAGACACTGTGGCGGGTGCTAAAGCTTTCTTT. The full variable domain, with the rest looked up from reference TRBV18 and TRBJ1-1, is NAGVMQNPRHLVRRRGQEARLRCSPMKGHSHVYWYRQLPEEGLKFMVYLQKENIIDESGMPKERFSAEFPKEGPSILRIQQVVRGDSAAYFCASSPDTVAGAKAFFGQGTRLTVV.

The genes are TRBV28 and TRBJ1-5; perhaps TRBD1 as D (5 bases). The V gene's germline CDR1 is MDHEN and CDR2 SYDVKM. The CDR3 is 16 residues long. Trimming removed 2 bases at V and 2 bases at J, with 13 bases between. The CDR3 reads CASSLPQGFGNQPQHF. The CDR3 nucleotides read TGTGCCAGCAGTTTACCTCAGGGTTTTGGCAATCAGCCCCAGCATTTT.

The rearrangement links TRBV5-5 to TRBJ1-2; weak D call: TRBD1 (5 bases). The germline V gene encodes CDR1 SGHKS and CDR2 YYEKEE (reference sequence). CDR3 size: 15 residues. V lost 3 bases to trimming and J lost 6 bases, with 18 bases between them. The CDR3: CASSSPGRGVDGYTF. In DNA form, the CDR3 reads TGTGCCAGCAGCTCCCCCGGTAGGGGAGTGGATGGCTACACCTTC.